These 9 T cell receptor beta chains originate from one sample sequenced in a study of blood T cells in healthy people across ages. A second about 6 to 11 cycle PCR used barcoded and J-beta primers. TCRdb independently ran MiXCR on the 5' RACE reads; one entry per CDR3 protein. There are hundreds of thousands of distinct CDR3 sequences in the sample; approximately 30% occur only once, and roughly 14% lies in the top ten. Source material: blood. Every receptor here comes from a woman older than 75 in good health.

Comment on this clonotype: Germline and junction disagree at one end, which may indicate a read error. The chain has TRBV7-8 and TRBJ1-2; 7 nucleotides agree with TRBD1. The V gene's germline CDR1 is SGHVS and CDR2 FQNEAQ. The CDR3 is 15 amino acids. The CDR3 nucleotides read TGTGCCAGCAGCCTAACAGGGGCGATTAACTGTGGCTACACCTTC. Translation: CASSLTGAINCGYTF.

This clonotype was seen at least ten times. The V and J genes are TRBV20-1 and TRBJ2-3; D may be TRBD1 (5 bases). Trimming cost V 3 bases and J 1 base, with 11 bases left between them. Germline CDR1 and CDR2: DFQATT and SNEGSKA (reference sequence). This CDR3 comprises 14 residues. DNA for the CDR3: TGCAGTGCTAGCTGGCAGGGCGGCACAGATACGCAGTATTTT. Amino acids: CSASWQGGTDTQYF.

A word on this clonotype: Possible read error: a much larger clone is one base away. Here the CDR3 DNA reads TGTGCCAGCAGCCAAGTACAGCGGGGGCTGGAAAATGAGCAGTACTTC. This translates into CASSQVQRGLENEQYF. The gene calls are TRBV4-2 and TRBJ2-5; 8 bases line up with TRBD2. Germline V lookup: CDR1 LGHNA, CDR2 YNFKEQ. With V trimmed by 1 base and J by 11 bases, 15 bases remained unmatched. The CDR3 has 16 residues.

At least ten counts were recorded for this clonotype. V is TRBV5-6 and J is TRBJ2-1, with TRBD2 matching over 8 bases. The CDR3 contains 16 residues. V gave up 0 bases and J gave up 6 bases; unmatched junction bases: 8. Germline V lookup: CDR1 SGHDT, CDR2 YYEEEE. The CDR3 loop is CASSLEGGGSVNEQFF. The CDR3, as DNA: TGTGCCAGCAGCTTGGAAGGCGGGGGGTCTGTCAATGAGCAGTTCTTC.

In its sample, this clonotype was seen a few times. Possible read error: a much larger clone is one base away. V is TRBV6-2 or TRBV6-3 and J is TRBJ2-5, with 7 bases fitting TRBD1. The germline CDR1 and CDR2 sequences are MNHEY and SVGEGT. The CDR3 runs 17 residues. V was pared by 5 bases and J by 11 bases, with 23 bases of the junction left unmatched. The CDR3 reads CASSTLDRAYSYNEQYF. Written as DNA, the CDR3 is TGTGCCAGCAGTACATTAGACAGGGCCTACTCCTACAATGAGCAGTACTTC.

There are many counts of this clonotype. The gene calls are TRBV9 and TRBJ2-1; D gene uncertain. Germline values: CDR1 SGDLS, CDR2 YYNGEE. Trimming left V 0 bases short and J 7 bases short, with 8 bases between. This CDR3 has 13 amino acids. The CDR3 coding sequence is TGTGCCAGCAGCGTAGTCCCCAGAAATGAGCAGTTCTTC. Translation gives CASSVVPRNEQFF.

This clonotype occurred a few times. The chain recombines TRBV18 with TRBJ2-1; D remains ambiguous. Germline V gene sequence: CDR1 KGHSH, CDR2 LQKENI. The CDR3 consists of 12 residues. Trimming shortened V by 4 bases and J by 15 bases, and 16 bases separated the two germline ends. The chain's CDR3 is CASSLRTVEGFF. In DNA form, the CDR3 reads TGTGCCAGCTCACTTAGGACCGTTGAAGGGTTCTTC.

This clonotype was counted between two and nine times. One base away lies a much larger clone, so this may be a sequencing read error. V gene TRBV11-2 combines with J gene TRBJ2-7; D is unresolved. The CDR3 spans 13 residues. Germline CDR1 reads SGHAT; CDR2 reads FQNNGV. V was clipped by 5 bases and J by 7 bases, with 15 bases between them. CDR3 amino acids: CASSGSRTNEQYF. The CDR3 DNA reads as TGTGCCAGCAGCGGATCCAGGACCAATGAGCAGTACTTC.

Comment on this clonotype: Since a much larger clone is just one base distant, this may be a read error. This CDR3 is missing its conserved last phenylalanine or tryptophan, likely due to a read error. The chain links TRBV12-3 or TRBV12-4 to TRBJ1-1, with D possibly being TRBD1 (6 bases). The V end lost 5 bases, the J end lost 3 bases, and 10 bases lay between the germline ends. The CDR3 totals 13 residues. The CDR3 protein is CASSNRVDTEAFL. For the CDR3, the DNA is TGTGCCAGCAGTAACAGGGTCGACACTGAAGCTTTCCTT.